This T cell receptor (beta chain) was obtained from a study of T-cell reconstitution after alpha-beta-depleted transplantation in children. The study's findings and limits: Among T cells one year after transplant, newly produced cells accounted for most counts and diversity. Certain patients had high TCRbeta diversity at day 60, and it came from recipient T cells and thymic progenitors that survived. By about two months after transplant, alpha-beta T cells reportedly arose from several hundred graft clones that had expanded.

The germline V gene encodes CDR1 SQVTM and CDR2 ANQGSEA. The CDR3 length is 15 residues. V gave up 1 base and J gave up 5 bases; unmatched junction bases: 3. This clonotype was observed many times. Its antigen is unidentified. For TCRbeta, the library was prepared with unique molecular identifiers. TCRdb reprocessed the PCR reads with MiXCR, giving one entry per CDR3 protein. Seen here are a few hundred thousand distinct CDR3 sequences, roughly 12% observed once, and the top ten hold about 25%. The V gene is TRBV29-1, the J gene TRBJ2-5, with 14 bases matching TRBD2. The receptor was derived from a male patient aged 2-10 years who had a stem cell transplant for chronic granulomatous disease, so the T cells may come from the graft donor. Sequencing used peripheral blood, obtained 180 days after TCRalphabeta/CD19-depleted stem cell transplant. Here the CDR3 DNA reads TGCAGCGTTGAAGGGGGGACTAGCGGGAGTGAGACCCAGTACTTC. It translates to CSVEGGTSGSETQYF. The complete variable domain, with remaining parts taken from reference TRBV29-1 and TRBJ2-5, reads SAVISQKPSRDICQRGTSLTIQCQVDSQVTMMFWYRQQPGQSLTLIATANQGSEATYESGFVIDKFPISRPNLTFSTLTVSNMSPEDSSIYLCSVEGGTSGSETQYFGPGTRLLVL.